This paragraph covers one T cell receptor (beta chain) sequence. What this receptor recognizes is not known. No qualities accompany the bases; no much larger clone lies one base away. The sample is drawn from a study of blood T cells in healthy people across ages (dated by TCRdb to about 2015). Study-level background: In model experiments, template switching captured roughly one uniquely barcoded TCR beta cDNA molecule for every two T cells. To avoid experimental bias, donors of different ages were randomly spread across the sequencing lanes. For two donors (one aged 18 to 29 and one aged 80 or older), the study analyzed two additional independent replicas of 1 million unique cDNA reads from the same blood draw. Age-related changes in TCR beta repertoire diversity were measured in the study by deep sequencing normalized with unique cDNA molecular identifiers. Four age groups were formed from the donors: young (average about 15 years), middle-aged (approximately 40), aged (62) and long-lived (more than 75).

The donors were 40 or so Caucasian individuals from Russia, aged roughly 6 to 100 years, who were systemically healthy. Ten milliliters of peripheral blood were collected from each donor into EDTA-treated Vacutainer tubes. Ficoll-Paque density-gradient centrifugation was used to isolate PBMCs, with at least 7 million per sample. Total RNA, at least 6 micrograms per sample, was extracted from PBMCs with Trizol reagent. For every donor, flow cytometry on a PBMC aliquot measured the percentage of naive CD45RAhigh/CD27high T cells. Receptors were amplified or captured by 5' RACE. Sequencing instrument: Illumina HiSeq 2500. The second PCR ran for roughly 7 to 12 cycles and used a J-beta primer mix along with a sample-barcoded 5' primer. A unique molecular identifier was introduced onto each TCR beta cDNA molecule by a template-switch 5' adaptor carrying 12 random nucleotides. Each sample yielded at least 2.5 million CDR3-containing paired-end reads. All of the RNA was converted into first-strand cDNA using the Mint cDNA synthesis kit, with a TRBC-specific oligonucleotide serving as the primer. All cDNA was treated with uracil-DNA glycosylase and then went through a first 18-cycle PCR with the universal primers M1SS and BC2_uni_R. The study's processing was this. For normalization, 1 million high-quality reads were randomly selected from each sample, with every read carrying a distinct molecular identifier. Reads with shared molecular identifiers were discarded instead of being binned into consensus sequences. CDR3 identification, clonotype clustering and error correction used MiTCR with a Q25 quality threshold and the strictest error-elimination algorithm. A nonparametric unseen species model with Euler transformation was used to estimate lower-bound total TCR beta diversity. TCRdb ran its own pipeline on the public reads, namely fastp trimming at Q25 and MiXCR clone calling, and kept in-frame beta chains. Each CDR3 protein appears once, grouped with its most common genes and DNA. It is TCRdb's table, rather than the study itself, that gives the V and J calls and clone size. The sample includes roughly 1,800,000 distinct CDR3 sequences, with roughly 50% observed a single time. The ten largest clones capture roughly 2.1% of the sample.

CDR3 length: 18 amino acids, cysteine to phenylalanine. Only CDR3 DNA is held: 54 bases, read in frame from base 1. The V and J ends are trimmed by 0 bases and 1 base, leaving 18 bases between them. The germline V gene provides CDR1 MGHRA and CDR2 YSYEKL. Broader findings and caveats from the paper: Conclusive comparison of naive and antigen-experienced compartments was prevented by the profiling of bulk unsorted PBMCs. Estimates of total diversity based on one million sequenced T cells were considered lower bounds and underestimates. Observed TCR beta diversity correlated strongly with the percentage of naive T cells measured by flow cytometry. Observed TCR beta diversity per million T cells fell roughly linearly with age, and a significant reduction was already apparent by age around 40. Compared with the aged group, more naive CD4+ T cells, fewer expanded clones and increased TCR diversity were shown by the long-lived group, suggesting age selection. The CMV infection status of donors was not known, potentially confounding age-related changes in expanded clonotypes.

The specimen was blood. The rearrangement combines TRBV4-1 with TRBJ1-2, with an unclear D gene assignment. This sequence originates from a woman aged 35 to 49 in good health. This receptor carries the CDR3 CASSQEPGSGYLNYGYTF. The base sequence is TGCGCCAGCAGCCAAGAGCCGGGGTCAGGATACCTTAACTATGGCTACACCTTC.